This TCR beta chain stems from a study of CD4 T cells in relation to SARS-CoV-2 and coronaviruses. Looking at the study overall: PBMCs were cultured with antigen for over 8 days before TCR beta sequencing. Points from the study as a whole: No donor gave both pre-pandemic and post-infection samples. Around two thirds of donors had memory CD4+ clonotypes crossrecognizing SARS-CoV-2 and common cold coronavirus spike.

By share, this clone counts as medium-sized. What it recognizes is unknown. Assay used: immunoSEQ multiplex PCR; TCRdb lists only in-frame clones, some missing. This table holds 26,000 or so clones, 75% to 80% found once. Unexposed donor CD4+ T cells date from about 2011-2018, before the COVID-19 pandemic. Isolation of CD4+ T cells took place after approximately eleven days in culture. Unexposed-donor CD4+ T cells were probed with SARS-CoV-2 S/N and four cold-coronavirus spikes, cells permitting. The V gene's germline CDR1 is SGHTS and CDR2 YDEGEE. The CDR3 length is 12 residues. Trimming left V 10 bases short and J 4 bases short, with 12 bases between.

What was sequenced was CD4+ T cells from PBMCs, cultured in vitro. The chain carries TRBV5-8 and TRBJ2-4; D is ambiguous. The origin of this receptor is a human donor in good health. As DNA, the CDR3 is TGTGCCTCGGGCGGCATGAAAAACATTCAGTACTTC. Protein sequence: CASGGMKNIQYF.